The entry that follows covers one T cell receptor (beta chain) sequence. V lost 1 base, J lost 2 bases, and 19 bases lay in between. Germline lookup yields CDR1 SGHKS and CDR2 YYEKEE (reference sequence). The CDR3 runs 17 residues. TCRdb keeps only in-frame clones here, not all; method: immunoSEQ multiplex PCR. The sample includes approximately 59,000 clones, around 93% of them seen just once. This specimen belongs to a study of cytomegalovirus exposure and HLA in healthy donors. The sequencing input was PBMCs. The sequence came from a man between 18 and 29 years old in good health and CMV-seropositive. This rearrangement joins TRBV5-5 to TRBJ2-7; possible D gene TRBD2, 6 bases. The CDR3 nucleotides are TGTGCCAGCAGCTTGAGGTTCGGGTGGGGGGACCCCTACGAGCAGTACTTC. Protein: CASSLRFGWGDPYEQYF.